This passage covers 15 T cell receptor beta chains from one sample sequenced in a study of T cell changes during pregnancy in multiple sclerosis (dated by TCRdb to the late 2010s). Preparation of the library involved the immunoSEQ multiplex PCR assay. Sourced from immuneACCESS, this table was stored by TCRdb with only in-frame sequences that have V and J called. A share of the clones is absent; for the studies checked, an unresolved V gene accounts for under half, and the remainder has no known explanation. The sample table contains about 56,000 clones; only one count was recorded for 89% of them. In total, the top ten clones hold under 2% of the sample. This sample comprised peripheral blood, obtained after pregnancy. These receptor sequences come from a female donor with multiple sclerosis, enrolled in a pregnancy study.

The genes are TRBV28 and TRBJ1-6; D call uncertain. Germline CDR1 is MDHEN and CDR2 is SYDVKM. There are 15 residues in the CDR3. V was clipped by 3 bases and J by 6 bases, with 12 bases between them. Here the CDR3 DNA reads TGTGCCAGCAGTTTGTGGCAGGCGACTAATTCACCCCTCCACTTT. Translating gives CASSLWQATNSPLHF.

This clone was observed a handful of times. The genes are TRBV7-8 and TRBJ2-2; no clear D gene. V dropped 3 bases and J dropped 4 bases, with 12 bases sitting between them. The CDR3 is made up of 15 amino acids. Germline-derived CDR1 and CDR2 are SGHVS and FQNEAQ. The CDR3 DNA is TGTGCCAGCAGCTTGCTCCGCAGTACCACCGGGGAGCTGTTTTTT. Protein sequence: CASSLLRSTTGELFF. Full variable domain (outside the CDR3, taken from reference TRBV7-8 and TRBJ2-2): GAGVSQSPRYKVAKRGQDVALRCDPISGHVSLFWYQQALGQGPEFLTYFQNEAQLDKSGLPSDRFFAERPEGSVSTLKIQRTQQEDSAVYLCASSLLRSTTGELFFGEGSRLTVL.

For the CDR3, the DNA is TGTGCCACCAGCAGAGAACCGACTAGCGGGGGCCACGAGCAGTACTTC. Translated, it gives CATSREPTSGGHEQYF. The V gene is TRBV15, the J gene TRBJ2-7; TRBD2 matches 12 bases. CDR1 is LNHNV and CDR2 is YYDKDF in the germline V gene (reference sequence). V lost 0 bases, J lost 5 bases, and 5 bases stayed unmatched. This CDR3 is 16 amino acids long. The full variable domain, with the rest looked up from reference TRBV15 and TRBJ2-7, is DAMVIQNPRYQVTQFGKPVTLSCSQTLNHNVMYWYQQKSSQAPKLLFHYYDKDFNNEADTPDNFQSRRPNTSFCFLDIRSPGLGDTAMYLCATSREPTSGGHEQYFGPGTRLTVT.

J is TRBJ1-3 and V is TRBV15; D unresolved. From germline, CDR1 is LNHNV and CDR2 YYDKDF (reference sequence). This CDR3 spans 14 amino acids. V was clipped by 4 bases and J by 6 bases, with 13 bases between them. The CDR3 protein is CATSKGPRENTIYF. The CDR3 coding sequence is TGTGCCACCAGCAAAGGGCCGAGGGAAAACACCATATATTTT.

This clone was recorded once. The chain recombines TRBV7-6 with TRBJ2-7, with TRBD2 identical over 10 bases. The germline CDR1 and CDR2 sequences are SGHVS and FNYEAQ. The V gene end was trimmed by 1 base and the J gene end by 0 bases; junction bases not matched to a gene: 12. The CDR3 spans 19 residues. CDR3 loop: CASSLGASGGPSPSYEQYF. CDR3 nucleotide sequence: TGTGCCAGCAGCTTAGGCGCTAGCGGGGGACCTAGCCCCTCCTACGAGCAGTACTTC.

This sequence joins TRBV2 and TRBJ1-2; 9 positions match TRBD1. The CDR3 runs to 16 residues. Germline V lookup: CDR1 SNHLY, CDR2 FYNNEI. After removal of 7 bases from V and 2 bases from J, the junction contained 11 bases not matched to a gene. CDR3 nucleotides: TGTGCCAGCATCCCGTGGGGGACAGGGTTAAACTATGGCTACACCTTC. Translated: CASIPWGTGLNYGYTF.

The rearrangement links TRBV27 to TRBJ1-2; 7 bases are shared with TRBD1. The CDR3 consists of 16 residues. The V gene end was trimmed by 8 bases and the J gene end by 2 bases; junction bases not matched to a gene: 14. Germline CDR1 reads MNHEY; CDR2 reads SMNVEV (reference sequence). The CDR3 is CASANYIRGQNYGYTF. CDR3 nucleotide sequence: TGTGCCAGCGCTAACTACATAAGGGGACAGAACTATGGCTACACCTTC.

The CDR3 DNA reads as TGTGCCAGCAGCTTGACAGGGGTCTATGGCTACACCTTC. This sequence encodes CASSLTGVYGYTF. The rearrangement joins TRBV5-8 to TRBJ1-2; TRBD1 matches 7 bases. The CDR3 runs to 13 residues. The V gene end was trimmed by 1 base and the J gene end by 4 bases; junction bases not matched to a gene: 1. The germline CDR1 and CDR2 sequences are SGHTS and YDEGEE.

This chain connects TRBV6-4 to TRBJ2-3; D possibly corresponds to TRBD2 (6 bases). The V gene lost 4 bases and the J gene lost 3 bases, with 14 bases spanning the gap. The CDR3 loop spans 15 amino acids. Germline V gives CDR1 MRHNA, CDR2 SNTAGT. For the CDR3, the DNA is TGTGCCAGCAGTGCTGATAGCGGAGATACAGATACGCAGTATTTT. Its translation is CASSADSGDTDTQYF.

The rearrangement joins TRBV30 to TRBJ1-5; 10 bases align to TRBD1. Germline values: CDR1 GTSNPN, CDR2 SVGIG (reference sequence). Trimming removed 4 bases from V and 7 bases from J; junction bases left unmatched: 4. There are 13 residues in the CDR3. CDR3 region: CAWKGQGRQPQHF. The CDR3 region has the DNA TGTGCCTGGAAGGGACAGGGGAGACAGCCCCAGCATTTT.

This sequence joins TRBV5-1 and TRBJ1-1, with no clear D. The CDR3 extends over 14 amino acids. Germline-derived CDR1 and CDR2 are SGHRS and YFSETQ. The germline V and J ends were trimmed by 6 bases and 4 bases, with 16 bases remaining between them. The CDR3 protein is CASKVLAGGTEAFF. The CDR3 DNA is TGCGCCAGCAAAGTCCTGGCAGGAGGCACTGAAGCTTTCTTT.

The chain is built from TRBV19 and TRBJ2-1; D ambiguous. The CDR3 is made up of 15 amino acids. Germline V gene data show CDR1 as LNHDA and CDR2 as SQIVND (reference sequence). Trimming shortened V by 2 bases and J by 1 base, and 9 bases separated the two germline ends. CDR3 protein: CASSIFAGSYNEQFF. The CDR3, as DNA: TGTGCCAGTAGTATATTTGCCGGGTCCTACAATGAGCAGTTCTTC.

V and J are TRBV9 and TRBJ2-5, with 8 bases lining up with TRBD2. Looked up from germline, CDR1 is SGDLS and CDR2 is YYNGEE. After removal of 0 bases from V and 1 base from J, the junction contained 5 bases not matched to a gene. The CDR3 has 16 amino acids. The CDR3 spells CASSVDNSGVQETQYF. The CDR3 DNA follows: TGTGCCAGCAGCGTAGATAATAGCGGGGTCCAAGAGACCCAGTACTTC.

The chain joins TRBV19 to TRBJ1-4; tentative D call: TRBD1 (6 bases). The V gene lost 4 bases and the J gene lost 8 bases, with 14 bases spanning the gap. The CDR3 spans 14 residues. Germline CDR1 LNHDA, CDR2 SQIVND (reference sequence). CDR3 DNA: TGTGCCAGTAGTAACCCAACAGGGCTCGAAAAACTGTTTTTT. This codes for CASSNPTGLEKLFF.

The CDR3 DNA follows: TGTGCCAGCCGGGGAAGAAATACGCAGTATTTT. This codes for CASRGRNTQYF. The chain links TRBV2 to TRBJ2-3, with D possibly matching TRBD2 (5 bases). Trimming took off 8 bases at V and 7 bases at J, with 10 bases between the two ends. The CDR3 runs to 11 residues. Germline CDR1 and CDR2: SNHLY and FYNNEI.